These T cell receptor beta chains were read from a single sample in a study of T cell changes during pregnancy in multiple sclerosis. Sequenced by immunoSEQ multiplex PCR; TCRdb stores in-frame clones only, minus some. Here the sample spans roughly 40,000 clones, 90% being singletons. The sample here was CD4+ T cells from peripheral blood mononuclear cells, taken in the first trimester of pregnancy. Every receptor here comes from a female donor in good health, enrolled as a control in a pregnancy study. Each CDR3 is given with its conserved first and last residue. Each record gives: D gene, clone size, J gene, V gene, CDR3 DNA, CDR3 protein. A D gene is named only where the DNA matches it firmly. Size values are once, few and many counts, or a class for expanded clones, and some rows have none.

TRBD1 - TRBJ1-5 TRBV6-1 TGTGCCAGCAGGAGGGACAGATATAGCAATCAGCCCCAGCATTTT CASRRDRYSNQPQHF
- - TRBJ2-7 TRBV6-1 TGTGCCAGCAGTGAAGCCCACAGGGCCTACGAGCAGTACTTC CASSEAHRAYEQYF
- - TRBJ1-1 TRBV4-1 TGCGCCAGCAGCCAAACGGTGAACACTGAAGCTTTCTTT CASSQTVNTEAFF
TRBD1 - TRBJ1-1 TRBV7-2 TGTGCCAGCAGCTTAGCGCATGGACAGGGGACTGAAGCTTTCTTT CASSLAHGQGTEAFF
- once TRBJ2-5 TRBV4-3 TGCGCCAGCAGCCAAGGACGGCAGGGAAGGTACCAAGAGACCCAGTACTTC CASSQGRQGRYQETQYF
TRBD1 once TRBJ1-2 TRBV5-1 TGCGCCAGCAGCTTGGAGCCTTCCAGGGGGAATGGCTACACCTTC CASSLEPSRGNGYTF
- - TRBJ1-5 TRBV6-6 TGTGCCAGCAGGGGAGGGAATCAGCCCCAGCATTTT CASRGGNQPQHF
TRBD2 few TRBJ2-3 TRBV4-3 TGCGCCAGCAGCCTCCTAACCGGGACTAGCGGAGATACGCAGTATTTT CASSLLTGTSGDTQYF
TRBD1 - TRBJ1-1 TRBV7-8 TGTGCCAGCAGCTCTCCGGGACAGAGGGCTGAAGCTTTCTTT CASSSPGQRAEAFF
- - TRBJ1-6 TRBV7-2 TGTGCCAGCAGCTTAACAGGGACGTATAATTCACCCCTCCACTTT CASSLTGTYNSPLHF
- - TRBJ2-1 TRBV2 TGTGCCAGCAGTGAAAGGGGATCCGCCCTGGCCTACAATGAGCAGTTCTTC CASSERGSALAYNEQFF
- - TRBJ1-2 TRBV11-3 TGTGCCAGCAGCTTAATCAGGGGAGGGCCTGGCTACACCTTC CASSLIRGGPGYTF
TRBD1 - TRBJ1-1 TRBV11-1 TGTGCCAGCAGCCGACAGGGATTCACTGAAGCTTTCTTT CASSRQGFTEAFF
TRBD1 - TRBJ1-3 TRBV7-9 TGTGCCAGCAGCGCAGGGGGCGGAAACACCATATATTTT CASSAGGGNTIYF
- - TRBJ1-4 TRBV25-1 TGTGCCAGCAGTGAATTTGCGGGTGAGGGCAAAAAACTGTTTTTT CASSEFAGEGKKLFF
- - TRBJ1-1 TRBV28 TGTGCCAGCAGTTTATCCCCACAACGACTGCGCGGAGCTTTCTTT CASSLSPQRLRGAFF
- once TRBJ1-1 TRBV5-1 TGCGCCAGCAGCATTGGGACGGGAGGAACTGAAGCTTTCTTT CASSIGTGGTEAFF
- - TRBJ2-7 TRBV11-3 TGTGCCAGCAGCCAAACAGGATCTACCTACGAGCAGTACTTC CASSQTGSTYEQYF
- - TRBJ1-2 TRBV5-4 TGTGCCAGCAGCCTCACATCAGGCACCCGGGGTGGCTACACCTTC CASSLTSGTRGGYTF
- - TRBJ2-3 TRBV19 TGTGCCAGTAGTCCTGGGGGCAGGGGTAATACGCAGTATTTT CASSPGGRGNTQYF
TRBD1 - TRBJ2-6 TRBV5-6 TGTGCCAGCAGCTCTGGACAGGGGGCCGGGGCCAACGTCCTGACTTTC CASSSGQGAGANVLTF
- - TRBJ1-1 TRBV11-1 TGTGCCAGCAGCTTAGTATCGCCGGTCGAAGCTTTCTTT CASSLVSPVEAFF
- few TRBJ2-3 TRBV7-6 TGTGCCAGCAGCTTAGCGGGGCAAACAGATACGCAGTATTTT CASSLAGQTDTQYF
- - TRBJ1-2 TRBV29-1 TGCAGCGTTGATTCCCCAGGGTATGGCTACACCTTC CSVDSPGYGYTF
- - TRBJ1-2 TRBV6-5 TGTGCCAGCAGTTACCCCTTCACAGATGGCTACACCTTC CASSYPFTDGYTF
TRBD1 - TRBJ1-2 TRBV30 TGTGCCTGGGCCAAACAGGGGGCACACTATGGCTACACCTTC CAWAKQGAHYGYTF
TRBD2 - TRBJ2-7 TRBV4-1 TGCGCCAGCAGCCGACAGACGGCGGGGGTGGACGAGCAGTACTTC CASSRQTAGVDEQYF
- - TRBJ2-1 TRBV5-4 TGTGCCAGCAGCTTGGCTAGGAATTCTGGGAATGAGCAGTTCTTC CASSLARNSGNEQFF
- - TRBJ2-5 TRBV2 TGTGCCAGCAGTCCAGGGGCCGGGGAGACCCAGTACTTC CASSPGAGETQYF
- - TRBJ1-3 TRBV25-1 TGTGCCAGCAGCGGCACACGGGCAGGGCTTGGAAACACCATATATTTT CASSGTRAGLGNTIYF
TRBD1 - TRBJ2-6 TRBV15 TGTGCCACCACACCGGGACAGGGACACTCTGGGGCCAACGTCCTGACTTTC CATTPGQGHSGANVLTF
TRBD1 - TRBJ2-7 TRBV5-6 TGTGCCCGCCGGGACAGGGCTTACGAGCAGTACTTC CARRDRAYEQYF
- - TRBJ1-5 TRBV7-2 TGTGCCAGCAGCTTAGCGAGGGGCAATCAGCCCCAGCATTTT CASSLARGNQPQHF
- - TRBJ2-5 TRBV4-2 TGTGCCAGCAGCCCGGGGAGGATCCAAGAGACCCAGTACTTC CASSPGRIQETQYF
- - TRBJ2-2 TRBV6-6 TGTGCCAGCAGGCCCCCGGGAACCGGGGAGCTGTTTTTT CASRPPGTGELFF
- - TRBJ1-1 TRBV27 TGTGCCAGCAGGCGGTCCTATGGCTTGAACACTGAAGCTTTCTTT CASRRSYGLNTEAFF